This T cell receptor beta chain was identified in a study of T cells after yellow fever vaccination. Study-level findings and limits: Abundant contaminating clonotypes from the bulk population could appear in FACS-sorted repertoires. The appearance of a small share of clonotypes in both CD4 and CD8 compartments was observed. Though it reached lower strength, the secondary response hit its peak faster, day 5 versus 15.

Germline lookup yields CDR1 SGHRS and CDR2 YFSETQ. V lost 4 bases and J 4 bases, leaving 11 bases between the germline ends. The CDR3 contains 14 residues. Generation of TCR cDNA used 5'RACE template switching (which added a universal primer site and UMIs). TCRdb re-called the 5' RACE reads with MiXCR, one entry per CDR3 protein. The sample has about 260,000 distinct CDR3 sequences, around 5.2% seen once. This clonotype came up many times. What it recognizes is unknown. The receptor's source is a man younger than 30 who received the YFV17D yellow fever vaccine. The sequencing used CD4+ T cells sorted from PBMCs, collected on the day of the yellow fever booster vaccination. The chain uses TRBV5-1 and TRBJ1-4; tentative D call: TRBD1 (5 bases). CDR3 sequence (DNA): TGCGCCAGCAGCCCCGGGAGGGGTAATGAAAAACTGTTTTTT. Its translation: CASSPGRGNEKLFF.